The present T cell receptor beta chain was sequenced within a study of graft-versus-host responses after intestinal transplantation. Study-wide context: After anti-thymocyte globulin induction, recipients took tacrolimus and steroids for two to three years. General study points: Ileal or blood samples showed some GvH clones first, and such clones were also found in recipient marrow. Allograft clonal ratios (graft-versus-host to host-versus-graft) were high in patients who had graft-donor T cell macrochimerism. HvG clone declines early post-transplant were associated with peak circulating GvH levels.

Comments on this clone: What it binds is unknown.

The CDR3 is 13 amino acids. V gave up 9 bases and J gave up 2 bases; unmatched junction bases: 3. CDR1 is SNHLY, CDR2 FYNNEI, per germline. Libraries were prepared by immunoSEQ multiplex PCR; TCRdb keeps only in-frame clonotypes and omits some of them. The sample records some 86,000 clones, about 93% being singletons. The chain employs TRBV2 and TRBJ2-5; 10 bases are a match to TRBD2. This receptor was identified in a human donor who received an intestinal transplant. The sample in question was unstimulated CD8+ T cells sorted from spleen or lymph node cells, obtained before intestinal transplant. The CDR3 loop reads CARGAGGQETQYF. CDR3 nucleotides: TGTGCCAGGGGAGCGGGGGGGCAAGAGACCCAGTACTTC.